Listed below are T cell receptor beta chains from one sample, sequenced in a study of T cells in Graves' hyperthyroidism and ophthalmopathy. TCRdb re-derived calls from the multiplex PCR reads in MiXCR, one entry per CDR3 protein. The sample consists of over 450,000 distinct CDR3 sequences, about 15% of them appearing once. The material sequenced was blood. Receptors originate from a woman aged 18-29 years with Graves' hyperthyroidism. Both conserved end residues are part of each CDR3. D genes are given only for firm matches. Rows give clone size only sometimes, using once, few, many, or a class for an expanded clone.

cdr3_nt: TGTGCCAGCCAAACCGGGCTGAACACTGAAGCTTTCTTT
cdr3_aa: CASQTGLNTEAFF
clone_size: many
v_call: TRBV18
d_call: .
j_call: TRBJ1-1

cdr3_nt: TGTGCCAGCAGTTTACTAGCCAACGATGAGCAGTTCTTC
cdr3_aa: CASSLLANDEQFF
clone_size: many
v_call: TRBV6-5
d_call: .
j_call: TRBJ2-1

cdr3_nt: TGCAGTGCTAGAGATCAGGGGACTAGCGGGGGCCGGGAGACCCAGTACTTC
cdr3_aa: CSARDQGTSGGRETQYF
clone_size: .
v_call: TRBV20-1
d_call: TRBD2
j_call: TRBJ2-5

cdr3_nt: TGTGCCAGCAGCTTGGTAGTAGAGAAATGGAATGAGCAGTTCTTC
cdr3_aa: CASSLVVEKWNEQFF
clone_size: few
v_call: TRBV5-6
d_call: .
j_call: TRBJ2-1

cdr3_nt: TGCGCCAGCAGCTTGGAGTCCTTCACAGATACGCAGTATTTT
cdr3_aa: CASSLESFTDTQYF
clone_size: many
v_call: TRBV5-1
d_call: .
j_call: TRBJ2-3

cdr3_nt: TGTGCCAGCAGCCAAGGTGGGACAGGAGGAAACGCCATATATTTT
cdr3_aa: CASSQGGTGGNAIYF
clone_size: .
v_call: TRBV4-2
d_call: TRBD1
j_call: TRBJ1-3

cdr3_nt: TGTGCCAGTAGTATCCGACAGACGCCCAACTATGGCTACACCTTC
cdr3_aa: CASSIRQTPNYGYTF
clone_size: many
v_call: TRBV19
d_call: .
j_call: TRBJ1-2

cdr3_nt: TGTGCCTGGAAGGGAAAGAGCGGGAGGGGTTGGGAGACCCAGTACTTC
cdr3_aa: CAWKGKSGRGWETQYF
clone_size: many
v_call: TRBV30
d_call: TRBD2
j_call: TRBJ2-5

cdr3_nt: TGTGCCAGCAGCCACCTTGGAAGGGCAAATGAGCAGTTCTTC
cdr3_aa: CASSHLGRANEQFF
clone_size: many
v_call: TRBV11-2
d_call: .
j_call: TRBJ2-1

cdr3_nt: TGCGCCAGCAGCTCACCGGGACCTACGAGCTCCTACGAGCAGTACTTC
cdr3_aa: CASSSPGPTSSYEQYF
clone_size: many
v_call: TRBV5-1
d_call: .
j_call: TRBJ2-7

cdr3_nt: TGTGCCAGCAGCCAAGACCAGCCGGGACACGGGTTCGATATGAACACTGAAGCTTTCTTT
cdr3_aa: CASSQDQPGHGFDMNTEAFF
clone_size: .
v_call: TRBV3-1
d_call: .
j_call: TRBJ1-1

cdr3_nt: TGTGCCACCGCTGCCGGGACAGGGGGGACCAATGAGCAGTTCTTC
cdr3_aa: CATAAGTGGTNEQFF
clone_size: few
v_call: TRBV24-1
d_call: TRBD1
j_call: TRBJ2-1

cdr3_nt: TGTGCCACCGGGACTAGCGGGACTTCATACGATGAGCAGTTCTTC
cdr3_aa: CATGTSGTSYDEQFF
clone_size: .
v_call: TRBV2
d_call: TRBD2
j_call: TRBJ2-1

cdr3_nt: TGTGCCACCAACGGGGCGTCGGATACGCAGTATTTT
cdr3_aa: CATNGASDTQYF
clone_size: many
v_call: TRBV12-3/TRBV12-4
d_call: .
j_call: TRBJ2-3

cdr3_nt: TGTGCCAGTAGTATGGTCAGTATTTACTATGGCTACACCTTC
cdr3_aa: CASSMVSIYYGYTF
clone_size: .
v_call: TRBV19
d_call: .
j_call: TRBJ1-2

cdr3_nt: TGCAGTGCTAAAGCCCCTGACAGGGGTGAACGTCAGCCCCAGCATTTT
cdr3_aa: CSAKAPDRGERQPQHF
clone_size: .
v_call: TRBV20-1
d_call: TRBD1
j_call: TRBJ1-5

cdr3_nt: TGTGCCAGCAGTGCCCGAAGGGGCGGGGAGCTGTTTTTT
cdr3_aa: CASSARRGGELFF
clone_size: .
v_call: TRBV6-1
d_call: .
j_call: TRBJ2-2

cdr3_nt: TGTGCCAGCAGCCAAGAGGGACAGGACGGCTACACCTTC
cdr3_aa: CASSQEGQDGYTF
clone_size: few
v_call: TRBV4-2
d_call: TRBD1
j_call: TRBJ1-2

cdr3_nt: TGTGCCAGCTCACAAGGGGTAAACCTGAACACTGAAGCTTTCTTT
cdr3_aa: CASSQGVNLNTEAFF
clone_size: .
v_call: TRBV18
d_call: .
j_call: TRBJ1-1

cdr3_nt: TGTGCCAGCAGGAGGGGACAGAATAGCAATCAGCCCCAGCATTTT
cdr3_aa: CASRRGQNSNQPQHF
clone_size: few
v_call: TRBV6-1
d_call: TRBD1
j_call: TRBJ1-5

cdr3_nt: TGTGCCAGCCAGGAACCTCTTGGGACGGTCTACGAGCAGTACTTC
cdr3_aa: CASQEPLGTVYEQYF
clone_size: .
v_call: TRBV6-2/TRBV6-3
d_call: .
j_call: TRBJ2-7

cdr3_nt: TGCGCCAGCAGCTTGGGTTCTTCAGGGTGGAACACCGGGGAGCTGTTTTTT
cdr3_aa: CASSLGSSGWNTGELFF
clone_size: many
v_call: TRBV5-1
d_call: .
j_call: TRBJ2-2

cdr3_nt: TGCGCCAGCAGCTTGGACAGGGGTAGTAGTATTCCTCTCTACGAGCAGTACTTC
cdr3_aa: CASSLDRGSSIPLYEQYF
clone_size: few
v_call: TRBV5-1
d_call: TRBD1
j_call: TRBJ2-7

cdr3_nt: TGTGCCAGCAGTGGGAGGGAGGGACAGCCCCAGCATTTT
cdr3_aa: CASSGREGQPQHF
clone_size: few
v_call: TRBV6-1
d_call: .
j_call: TRBJ1-5

cdr3_nt: TGTGCCAGCAGGCCCGCCGGGACTAACTATGGCTACACCTTC
cdr3_aa: CASRPAGTNYGYTF
clone_size: many
v_call: TRBV12-3/TRBV12-4
d_call: .
j_call: TRBJ1-2

cdr3_nt: TGTGCCAGCAGTCCGCCGGGGTACGGCCTATACGAGCAGTACTTC
cdr3_aa: CASSPPGYGLYEQYF
clone_size: .
v_call: TRBV12-3/TRBV12-4
d_call: .
j_call: TRBJ2-7

cdr3_nt: TGTGCCAGCTCACCGCGAAGGGATATCATGAACACTGAAGCTTTCTTT
cdr3_aa: CASSPRRDIMNTEAFF
clone_size: many
v_call: TRBV18
d_call: .
j_call: TRBJ1-1